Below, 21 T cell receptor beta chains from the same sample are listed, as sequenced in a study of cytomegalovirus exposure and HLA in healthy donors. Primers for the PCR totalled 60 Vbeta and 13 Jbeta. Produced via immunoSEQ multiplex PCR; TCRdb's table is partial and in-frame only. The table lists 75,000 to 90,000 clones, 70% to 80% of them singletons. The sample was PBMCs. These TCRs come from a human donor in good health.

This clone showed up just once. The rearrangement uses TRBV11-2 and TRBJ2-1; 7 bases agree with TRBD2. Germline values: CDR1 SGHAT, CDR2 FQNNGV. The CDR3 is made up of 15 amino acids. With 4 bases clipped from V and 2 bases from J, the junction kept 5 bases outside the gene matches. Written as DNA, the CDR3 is TGTGCCAGCAGCTCCGCGGGGGTTCCCTACAATGAGCAGTTCTTC. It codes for CASSSAGVPYNEQFF. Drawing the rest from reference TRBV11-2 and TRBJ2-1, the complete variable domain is EAGVAQSPRYKIIEKRQSVAFWCNPISGHATLYWYQQILGQGPKLLIQFQNNGVVDDSQLPKDRFSAERLKGVDSTLKIQPAKLEDSAVYLCASSSAGVPYNEQFFGPGTRLTVL.

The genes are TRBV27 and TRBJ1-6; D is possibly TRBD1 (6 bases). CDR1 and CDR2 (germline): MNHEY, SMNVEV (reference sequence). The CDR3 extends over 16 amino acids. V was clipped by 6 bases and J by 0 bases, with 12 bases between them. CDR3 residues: CASSKLGGSYNSPLHF. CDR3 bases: TGTGCCAGCAGCAAACTAGGGGGCTCCTATAATTCACCCCTCCACTTT.

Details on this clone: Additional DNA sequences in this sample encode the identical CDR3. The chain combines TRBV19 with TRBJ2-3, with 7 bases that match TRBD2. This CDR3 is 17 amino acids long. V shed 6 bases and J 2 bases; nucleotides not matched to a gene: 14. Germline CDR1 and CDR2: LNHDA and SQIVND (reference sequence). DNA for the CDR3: TGTGCCAGTAGCATCCGTCAAGCGGGGCCGCTCACAGATACGCAGTATTTT. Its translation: CASSIRQAGPLTDTQYF.

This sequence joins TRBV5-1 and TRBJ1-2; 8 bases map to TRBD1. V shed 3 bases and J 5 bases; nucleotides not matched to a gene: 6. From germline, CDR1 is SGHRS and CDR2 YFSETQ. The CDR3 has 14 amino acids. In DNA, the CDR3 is TGCGCCAGCAGCTCCGACAGGGGAGGATATGGCTACACCTTC. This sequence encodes CASSSDRGGYGYTF.

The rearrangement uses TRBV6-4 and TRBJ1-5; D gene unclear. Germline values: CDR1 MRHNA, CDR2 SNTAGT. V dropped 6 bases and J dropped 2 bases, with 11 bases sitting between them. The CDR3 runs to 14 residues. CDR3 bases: TGTGCCAGCAGCCCTGAGGGCGGCAATCAGCCCCAGCATTTT. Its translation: CASSPEGGNQPQHF.

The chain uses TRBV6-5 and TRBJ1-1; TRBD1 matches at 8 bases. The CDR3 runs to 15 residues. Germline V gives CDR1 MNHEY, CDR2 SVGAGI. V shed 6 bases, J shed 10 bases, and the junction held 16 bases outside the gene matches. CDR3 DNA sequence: TGTGCCAGCAGGGATATCCACGGACAGGGAAAAACAGCTTTCTTT. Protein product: CASRDIHGQGKTAFF.

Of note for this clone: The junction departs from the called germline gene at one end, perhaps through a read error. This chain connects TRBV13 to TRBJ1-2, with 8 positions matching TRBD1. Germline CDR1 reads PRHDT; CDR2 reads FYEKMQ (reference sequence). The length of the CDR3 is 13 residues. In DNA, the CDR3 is TGTGCCAGCAGCTTACCTCAGGGGGCAGGCTACCCCTTC. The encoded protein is CASSLPQGAGYPF.

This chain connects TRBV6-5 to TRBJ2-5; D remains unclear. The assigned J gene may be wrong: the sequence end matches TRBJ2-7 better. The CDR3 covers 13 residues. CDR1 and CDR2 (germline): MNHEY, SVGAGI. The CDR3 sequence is CASSYTAAYEQYF. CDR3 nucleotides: TGTGCCAGCAGTTATACAGCAGCCTACGAGCAGTACTTC.

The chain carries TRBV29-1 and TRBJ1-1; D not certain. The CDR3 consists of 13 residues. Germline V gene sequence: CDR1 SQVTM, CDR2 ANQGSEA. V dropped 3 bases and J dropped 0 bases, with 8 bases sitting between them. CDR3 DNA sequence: TGCAGCGTTGACGCGGACTTGAACACTGAAGCTTTCTTT. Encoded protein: CSVDADLNTEAFF.

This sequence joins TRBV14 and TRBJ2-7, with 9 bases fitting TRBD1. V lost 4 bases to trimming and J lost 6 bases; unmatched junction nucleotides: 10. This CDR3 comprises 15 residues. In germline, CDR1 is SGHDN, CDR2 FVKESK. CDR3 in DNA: TGTGCCAGCAGCCGAACCGGGACAGGGAATGGCGAGCAGTACTTC. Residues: CASSRTGTGNGEQYF.

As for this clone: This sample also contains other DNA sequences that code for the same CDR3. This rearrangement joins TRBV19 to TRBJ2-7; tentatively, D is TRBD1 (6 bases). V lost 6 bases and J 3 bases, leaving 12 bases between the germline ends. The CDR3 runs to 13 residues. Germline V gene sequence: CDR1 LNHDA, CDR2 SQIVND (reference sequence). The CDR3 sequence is CASSAGQNYEQYF. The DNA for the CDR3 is TGTGCCAGTAGCGCCGGACAGAACTACGAGCAGTACTTC.

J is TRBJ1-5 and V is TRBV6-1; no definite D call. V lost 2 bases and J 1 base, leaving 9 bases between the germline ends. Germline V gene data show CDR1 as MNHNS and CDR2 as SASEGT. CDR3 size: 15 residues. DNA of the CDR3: TGTGCCAGCAGTGAATTTTTAGTAAGCAATCAGCCCCAGCATTTT. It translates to CASSEFLVSNQPQHF.

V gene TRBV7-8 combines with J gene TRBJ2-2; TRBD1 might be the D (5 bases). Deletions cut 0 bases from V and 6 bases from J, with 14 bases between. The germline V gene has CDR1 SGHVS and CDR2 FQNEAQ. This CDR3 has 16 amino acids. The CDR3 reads CASSLADTGLAGELFF. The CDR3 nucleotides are TGTGCCAGCAGCTTAGCGGACACGGGCTTAGCCGGGGAGCTGTTTTTT. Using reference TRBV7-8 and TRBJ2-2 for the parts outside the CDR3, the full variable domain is GAGVSQSPRYKVAKRGQDVALRCDPISGHVSLFWYQQALGQGPEFLTYFQNEAQLDKSGLPSDRFFAERPEGSVSTLKIQRTQQEDSAVYLCASSLADTGLAGELFFGEGSRLTVL.

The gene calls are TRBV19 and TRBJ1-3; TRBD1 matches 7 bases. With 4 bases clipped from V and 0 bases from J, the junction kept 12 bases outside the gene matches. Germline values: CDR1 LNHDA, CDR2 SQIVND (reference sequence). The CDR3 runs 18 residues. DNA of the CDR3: TGTGCCAGTAGTACTATGGGACAGATCAAAATCTCTGGAAACACCATATATTTT. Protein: CASSTMGQIKISGNTIYF.

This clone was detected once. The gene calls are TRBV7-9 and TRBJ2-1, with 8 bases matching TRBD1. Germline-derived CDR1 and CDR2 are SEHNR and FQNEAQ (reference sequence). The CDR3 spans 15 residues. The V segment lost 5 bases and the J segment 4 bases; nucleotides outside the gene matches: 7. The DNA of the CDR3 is TGTGCCAGCAGCGTGGACAGGGTAGTATACAATGAGCAGTTCTTC. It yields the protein CASSVDRVVYNEQFF.

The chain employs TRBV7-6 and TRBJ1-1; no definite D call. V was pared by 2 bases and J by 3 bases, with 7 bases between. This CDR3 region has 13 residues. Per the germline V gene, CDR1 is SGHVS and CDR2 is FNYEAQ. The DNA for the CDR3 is TGTGCCAGCAGCTTAAGATCGGACACTGAAGCTTTCTTT. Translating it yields CASSLRSDTEAFF.

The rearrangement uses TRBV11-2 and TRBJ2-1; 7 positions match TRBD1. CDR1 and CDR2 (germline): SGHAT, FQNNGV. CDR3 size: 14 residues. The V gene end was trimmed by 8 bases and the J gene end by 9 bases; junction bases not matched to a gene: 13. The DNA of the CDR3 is TGTGCCAGCGCTCAGGGGGTAGCGATGGGTGAGCAGTTCTTC. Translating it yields CASAQGVAMGEQFF.

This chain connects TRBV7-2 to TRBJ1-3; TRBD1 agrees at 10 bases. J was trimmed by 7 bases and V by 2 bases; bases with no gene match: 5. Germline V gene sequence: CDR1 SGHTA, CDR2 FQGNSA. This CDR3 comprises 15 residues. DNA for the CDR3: TGTGCCAGCAGCTTACGGGGGACAGGGGTGAACACCATATATTTT. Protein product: CASSLRGTGVNTIYF.

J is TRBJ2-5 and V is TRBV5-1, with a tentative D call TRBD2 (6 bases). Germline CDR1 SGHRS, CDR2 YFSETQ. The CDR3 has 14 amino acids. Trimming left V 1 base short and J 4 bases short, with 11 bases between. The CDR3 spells CASSLRRGVETQYF. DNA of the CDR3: TGCGCCAGCAGCTTGAGGCGGGGCGTAGAGACCCAGTACTTC.

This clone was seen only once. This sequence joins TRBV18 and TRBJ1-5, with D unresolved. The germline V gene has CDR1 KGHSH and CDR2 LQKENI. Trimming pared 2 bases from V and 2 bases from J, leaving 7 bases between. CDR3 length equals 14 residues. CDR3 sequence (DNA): TGTGCCAGCTCACCAGGCAGTGGCAATCAGCCCCAGCATTTT. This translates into CASSPGSGNQPQHF.

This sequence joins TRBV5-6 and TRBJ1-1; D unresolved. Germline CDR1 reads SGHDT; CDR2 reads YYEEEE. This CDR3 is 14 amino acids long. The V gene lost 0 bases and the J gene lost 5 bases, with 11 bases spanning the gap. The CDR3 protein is CASSLGIPRTEAFF. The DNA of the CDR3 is TGTGCCAGCAGCTTGGGCATACCACGGACTGAAGCTTTCTTT.